This T cell receptor beta chain was sequenced during a study of cytomegalovirus exposure and HLA in healthy donors. Study-wide background: There were about 85 million unique TCRs (from HLA-typed donors) in an early data release. Study-level findings and limits: With DRB1 most and HLA-C fewest, TCR association rates differed between HLA loci in a later analysis.

Trimming removed 2 bases from V and 1 base from J; junction bases left unmatched: 7. The CDR3 has 17 amino acids. Germline V gene sequence: CDR1 SGHNT, CDR2 YYREEE (reference sequence). Turning to this clone: Its specificity is unknown.

The PCR employed 60 Vbeta primers together with 13 Jbeta primers. Profiling relied on immunoSEQ multiplex PCR, and the TCRdb table lists in-frame clones only, not all of them. In the table there are more than 100,000 clones, more than 60% of which are singletons. Sequencing was performed on PBMCs. The chain links TRBV5-4 to TRBJ2-3, with 10 bases fitting TRBD1. This clonotype originated in a woman between 35 and 50 years old in good health and CMV-seropositive. The CDR3: CASSFRAGTGGTDTQYF. The CDR3 coding sequence is TGTGCCAGCAGCTTTCGGGCCGGGACAGGGGGCACAGATACGCAGTATTTT.